The clone carrying this TCR beta chain was found many times. Patients aged 18 to 65 with hyperthyroidism were newly diagnosed, with duration under 2 months. The source of the sample is a study of T cells in Graves' hyperthyroidism and ophthalmopathy. The CDR3 loop spans 16 amino acids. V was shortened by 6 bases and J by 4 bases, with 22 bases between the two germline ends. Germline values: CDR1 DFQATT, CDR2 SNEGSKA (reference sequence). RNA transcripts served as the template for amplifying TCR beta CDR3 regions. HTBI primers drove first-round RT-PCR of the TCR CDR3. TCRdb reprocessed the multiplex PCR reads via MiXCR and lists one record per CDR3 protein. This sample has about 400,000 distinct CDR3 sequences, with roughly 13% found just once.

This chain connects TRBV20-1 to TRBJ1-3; a possible D gene is TRBD1 (6 bases). The TCR originated in a woman younger than 30 with Graves' hyperthyroidism. Sequencing was carried out using blood. CDR3 DNA sequence: TGCAGTGCAAGGTCCACCGGGACACAGAGCGGAAACACCATATATTTT. Its translation: CSARSTGTQSGNTIYF.